This passage covers 29 T cell receptor beta chains from one sample sequenced in a study of cytomegalovirus exposure and HLA in healthy donors. Researchers ran the PCR with 60 Vbeta and 13 Jbeta primers. Assay: immunoSEQ multiplex PCR; the TCRdb copy retains only in-frame clones and omits some. The sample carries under 150,000 clones, about three quarters recorded once. The specimen was PBMCs. The origin of the receptors is a woman aged 25-40 years in good health and CMV-seropositive.

The chain employs TRBV5-5 and TRBJ2-5, with a tentative D call TRBD1 (6 bases). Trimming removed 4 bases at V and 5 bases at J, with 15 bases between. This CDR3 has 14 residues. Germline V gene lookup returns CDR1 SGHKS and CDR2 YYEKEE (reference sequence). CDR3 protein: CASSLQWQGETQYF. The CDR3 DNA reads TGTGCCAGCAGCCTCCAATGGCAGGGGGAGACCCAGTACTTC.

The chain uses TRBV7-9 and TRBJ2-1; D perhaps matches TRBD1 (5 bases). The CDR3 is 18 residues long. V was trimmed by 5 bases and J by 0 bases, leaving 20 bases between them. Germline V CDR1 and CDR2: SEHNR, FQNEAQ (reference sequence). The CDR3 nucleotides are TGTGCCAGCAGCACACACACGGGTGGGGCCGGCTCCTACAATGAGCAGTTCTTC. Translation gives CASSTHTGGAGSYNEQFF. The full variable domain, its missing parts supplied by reference TRBV7-9 and TRBJ2-1, is DTGVSQNPRHKITKRGQNVTFRCDPISEHNRLYWYRQTLGQGPEFLTYFQNEAQLEKSRLLSDRFSAERPKGSFSTLEIQRTEQGDSAMYLCASSTHTGGAGSYNEQFFGPGTRLTVL.

This rearrangement joins TRBV18 to TRBJ1-5; 10 bases agree with TRBD1. Unmatched junction bases numbered 0, after V lost 5 bases and J lost 2 bases. The CDR3 consists of 14 residues. Looked up from germline, CDR1 is KGHSH and CDR2 is LQKENI. The CDR3 protein is CASSGTGGNQPQHF. CDR3 in DNA: TGTGCCAGCTCAGGGACAGGGGGCAATCAGCCCCAGCATTTT.

This sequence joins TRBV6-1 and TRBJ2-3; TRBD2 is a possible D gene (7 bases). The CDR3 has 14 amino acids. V gave up 7 bases and J gave up 5 bases, with 16 bases separating them. Germline CDR1 reads MNHNS; CDR2 reads SASEGT. The CDR3 nucleotides read TGTGCCAGCACCAACGGGGGAGGGGGAGATACGCAGTATTTT. Its protein product is CASTNGGGGDTQYF.

This rearrangement joins TRBV30 to TRBJ1-5; TRBD1 is a possible D gene (5 bases). Trimming took off 1 base at V and 4 bases at J, with 8 bases between the two ends. Germline assignment: CDR1 GTSNPN and CDR2 SVGIG (reference sequence). The CDR3 has 13 amino acids. CDR3 protein: CAWSDGGNQPQHF. The CDR3 DNA sequence: TGTGCCTGGAGTGATGGGGGGAATCAGCCCCAGCATTTT. The complete variable domain, with remaining parts taken from reference TRBV30 and TRBJ1-5, reads SQTIHQWPATLVQPVGSPLSLECTVEGTSNPNLYWYRQAAGRGLQLLFYSVGIGQISSEVPQNLSASRPQDRQFILSSKKLLLSDSGFYLCAWSDGGNQPQHFGDGTRLSIL.

V gene TRBV12-5 combines with J gene TRBJ2-7, with 7 bases aligning to TRBD1. CDR3 length: 15 residues. Losses at the gene ends were 2 bases for V and 2 bases for J; bases not matched to a gene: 6. Germline CDR1 and CDR2: LGHNT and FRNRAP. The CDR3 here is CASGLPRQGTYEQYF. The CDR3 DNA reads TGTGCTAGTGGTTTGCCCCGACAGGGAACCTACGAGCAGTACTTC.

The rearrangement joins TRBV5-1 to TRBJ2-5; weak D call: TRBD2 (6 bases). V lost 7 bases to trimming and J lost 2 bases, with 24 bases between them. The CDR3 covers 17 residues. Germline V gene sequence: CDR1 SGHRS, CDR2 YFSETQ. The CDR3 is CASGSRGRGPGQETQYF. Here the CDR3 DNA reads TGCGCCAGCGGCTCGCGGGGTCGGGGTCCGGGTCAAGAGACCCAGTACTTC.

This chain uses TRBV5-1 with TRBJ2-1; D is uncertain. Germline CDR1 and CDR2: SGHRS and YFSETQ. V shed 2 bases and J shed 0 bases, with 12 bases lying between them. The CDR3 runs 16 residues. CDR3 loop: CASSFTQQSSYNEQFF. Written as DNA, the CDR3 is TGCGCCAGCAGCTTCACTCAACAGAGCTCCTACAATGAGCAGTTCTTC.

The chain uses TRBV7-9 and TRBJ1-3, with D unclear. The CDR3 loop spans 13 amino acids. CDR1 and CDR2 (germline): SEHNR, FQNEAQ (reference sequence). V lost 5 bases, J lost 6 bases, and 11 bases lay in between. CDR3 sequence: CASSPSLENTIYF. The CDR3 DNA reads as TGTGCCAGCAGCCCTAGTCTAGAAAACACCATATATTTT.

The V and J genes are TRBV6-1 and TRBJ1-5; 7 nucleotides agree with TRBD1. This CDR3 has 15 residues. J was trimmed by 4 bases and V by 8 bases; bases with no gene match: 11. Germline assignment: CDR1 MNHNS and CDR2 SASEGT. The CDR3 bases are TGTGCCAGCGCTAAGGGACAGCAAATGAATCAGCCCCAGCATTTT. Its protein is CASAKGQQMNQPQHF.

This chain uses TRBV9 with TRBJ2-3, with D uncertain. The CDR3 is 13 amino acids. Deletions cut 0 bases from V and 5 bases from J, with 7 bases between. Germline lookup yields CDR1 SGDLS and CDR2 YYNGEE. This CDR3 reads CASSVDLRDTQYF. The CDR3 DNA sequence: TGTGCCAGCAGCGTAGACTTACGAGATACGCAGTATTTT.

The chain has TRBV19 and TRBJ2-2; a possible D gene is TRBD2 (5 bases). In germline, CDR1 is LNHDA, CDR2 SQIVND (reference sequence). V dropped 6 bases and J dropped 2 bases, with 13 bases sitting between them. There are 15 residues in the CDR3. The CDR3 sequence: CASSLQASNTGELFF. Written as DNA, the CDR3 is TGTGCCAGTAGCCTCCAGGCTAGCAACACCGGGGAGCTGTTTTTT.

This sequence joins TRBV28 and TRBJ2-4; no clear D. The CDR3 has 14 residues. V was shortened by 8 bases and J by 3 bases, with 14 bases between the two germline ends. Germline CDR1 is MDHEN and CDR2 is SYDVKM. The CDR3 DNA reads TGTGCCAGCTCGACCCGAAGAGGCAAAAACATTCAGTACTTC. It yields the protein CASSTRRGKNIQYF.

The chain combines TRBV4-1 with TRBJ2-7, with 9 bases fitting TRBD2. Trimming cost V 0 bases and J 0 bases; bases outside gene matches: 6. CDR3 length: 17 residues. Looked up from germline, CDR1 is MGHRA and CDR2 is YSYEKL. The CDR3 DNA sequence: TGCGCCAGCAGCCAAGAAATAGCGGGGGTGATCTCCTACGAGCAGTACTTC. Translation: CASSQEIAGVISYEQYF.

V and J are TRBV5-1 and TRBJ2-5; 9 bases are a match to TRBD2. The CDR3 is made up of 17 amino acids. CDR1 SGHRS and CDR2 YFSETQ come from the germline V gene. The V segment lost 2 bases and the J segment 2 bases; nucleotides outside the gene matches: 10. CDR3 nucleotide sequence: TGCGCCAGCAGCTTCCTTCCTGGGCTAGCGGGGCAAGAGACCCAGTACTTC. Protein: CASSFLPGLAGQETQYF.

V gene TRBV11-2 combines with J gene TRBJ2-7, with D possibly matching TRBD1 (5 bases). CDR1 and CDR2 from the germline V gene are SGHAT and FQNNGV. Trimming removed 1 base at V and 2 bases at J, with 9 bases between. This CDR3 comprises 14 residues. CDR3 loop: CASSLAAGTYEQYF. The DNA of the CDR3 is TGTGCCAGCAGCTTAGCCGCAGGGACCTACGAGCAGTACTTC. Together with reference TRBV11-2 and TRBJ2-7, the CDR3 gives the full variable domain: EAGVAQSPRYKIIEKRQSVAFWCNPISGHATLYWYQQILGQGPKLLIQFQNNGVVDDSQLPKDRFSAERLKGVDSTLKIQPAKLEDSAVYLCASSLAAGTYEQYFGPGTRLTVT.

The J gene is TRBJ1-6, the V gene TRBV5-5; TRBD1 agrees at 7 bases. The CDR3 length is 15 residues. Germline CDR1 SGHKS, CDR2 YYEKEE (reference sequence). Losses at the gene ends were 0 bases for V and 8 bases for J; bases not matched to a gene: 5. The CDR3 here is CASSLGVQGDSPLHF. CDR3 DNA: TGTGCCAGCAGCTTGGGTGTGCAGGGGGATTCACCCCTCCACTTT.

The V and J genes are TRBV2 and TRBJ1-4; TRBD1 is a possible D gene (6 bases). CDR1 and CDR2 (germline): SNHLY, FYNNEI. The CDR3 covers 15 residues. The V gene lost 8 bases and the J gene lost 3 bases, with 16 bases spanning the gap. Here the CDR3 DNA reads TGTGCCAGCCGACCCGGACAGATTTCTAATGAAAAACTGTTTTTT. Its protein product is CASRPGQISNEKLFF.

This clone was observed a single time. At one boundary the junction diverges from the germline segment, which might be a read error. J is TRBJ2-1 and V is TRBV7-9, with D possibly TRBD1 on 6 matching bases. This CDR3 contains 13 residues. Germline CDR1 and CDR2: SEHNR and FQNEAQ (reference sequence). CDR3 in DNA: TGTTCCAGCATAGGGGGAAGGTACAATGAGCAGTTCTTC. Translating gives CSSIGGRYNEQFF.

This clone was recorded once. The chain combines TRBV5-1 with TRBJ2-7, with D possibly TRBD1 on 6 matching bases. The CDR3 is 15 amino acids. The V and J ends lost 2 bases and 0 bases respectively, with 12 bases between them. Germline loops: CDR1 SGHRS, CDR2 YFSETQ. CDR3 DNA: TGCGCCAGCAGCTTACAGGGTGTTTTCTCCTACGAGCAGTACTTC. Its protein product is CASSLQGVFSYEQYF.

The rearrangement links TRBV6-6 to TRBJ2-7; D uncertain. The CDR3 has 12 amino acids. Germline V CDR1 and CDR2: MNHNY, SVGAGI (reference sequence). V lost 5 bases and J 3 bases, leaving 8 bases between the germline ends. The CDR3 DNA reads as TGTGCCAGCAGTCAGGAACGCTACGAGCAGTACTTC. It is translated as CASSQERYEQYF.

The gene calls are TRBV7-2 and TRBJ2-5; 9 nucleotides line up with TRBD2. The J segment lost 4 bases and the V segment lost 1 base, leaving 7 bases of the junction unmatched. There are 16 residues in the CDR3. From germline, CDR1 is SGHTA and CDR2 FQGNSA. The CDR3 DNA reads TGTGCCAGCAGCTTAGGGGCGGGGGGGCGTTCAGAGACCCAGTACTTC. Amino acid sequence: CASSLGAGGRSETQYF.

DNA for the CDR3: TGTGCCAGCAGCCTACTAGCGGGGGGCACAGATACGCAGTATTTT. It yields the protein CASSLLAGGTDTQYF. The chain couples TRBV27 to TRBJ2-3; 11 bases match TRBD2. V trimming: 6 bases; J trimming: 1 base; junction bases outside the gene matches: 3. CDR3 size: 15 residues. Germline CDR1 and CDR2: MNHEY and SMNVEV (reference sequence).

The genes are TRBV6-5 and TRBJ2-3; TRBD2 is a possible D gene (5 bases). The germline CDR1 and CDR2 sequences are MNHEY and SVGAGI. CDR3 length: 15 amino acids. With 6 bases removed from V and 0 bases from J, the gap between germline ends came to 13 bases. This chain's CDR3 is CASRGPTGSTDTQYF. Here the CDR3 DNA reads TGTGCCAGCAGGGGTCCTACGGGGAGCACAGATACGCAGTATTTT.

In its sample, this clone was seen a few times. The J gene is TRBJ2-3, the V gene TRBV25-1; 7 bases match TRBD1. The germline gives CDR1 MGHDK, CDR2 SYGVNS. V dropped 1 base and J dropped 0; count of bases not matched to a gene: 10. The CDR3 has 18 amino acids. The CDR3 nucleotides read TGTGCCAGCAGTGAATTAGGCGCCCGGGACAGTAGCACAGATACGCAGTATTTT. Its translation is CASSELGARDSSTDTQYF.

CDR3 DNA sequence: TGTGCCAGCAGCTACGCGGCCGGTAACAATGAGCAGTTCTTC. Translated, it gives CASSYAAGNNEQFF. This chain joins TRBV7-2 and TRBJ2-1; D ambiguous. Trimming removed 4 bases from V and 5 bases from J, with 12 bases in between. CDR1 SGHTA and CDR2 FQGNSA come from the germline V gene. This CDR3 is built from 14 residues.

This clone was seen a handful of times. The chain recombines TRBV21-1 with TRBJ1-2; TRBD1, the table's D call, was not compared with the DNA. TRBV21-1 is flagged as a pseudogene. The CDR3 totals 14 residues. CDR3 sequence reads: CASSMGTDRGGYTF. For the CDR3, the DNA is TGTGCCAGCAGCATGGGGACAGACAGGGGTGGCTACACCTTC.

A word on this clone: The junction and the germline gene differ at one end; a read error may be behind it. The genes are TRBV7-9 and TRBJ2-1; possibly TRBD2 for D (6 bases). Germline CDR1 reads SEHNR; CDR2 reads FQNEAQ (reference sequence). The CDR3 has 14 amino acids. This chain's CDR3 is CSSNPTSAHNEQFF. CDR3 DNA sequence: TGTTCCAGCAACCCGACTAGTGCCCACAATGAGCAGTTCTTC.

The J gene is TRBJ2-3, the V gene TRBV28; 8 nucleotides align to TRBD2. The CDR3 contains 15 residues. CDR1 MDHEN and CDR2 SYDVKM come from the germline V gene. V trimming: 8 bases; J trimming: 5 bases; junction bases outside the gene matches: 12. The CDR3 is CASGRGSGVIDTQYF. The CDR3 nucleotides are TGTGCCAGCGGGAGGGGTAGCGGGGTAATAGATACGCAGTATTTT.